The rows below give T cell receptor beta chains drawn from one sample of a study of blood T cells in healthy people across ages. Via MiXCR, TCRdb re-called the 5' RACE reads, giving one row per CDR3 protein. The data show more than 450,000 distinct CDR3 sequences, with about 26% seen just once and approximately 3.7% held by the top ten. This same sample was also taken into another study, of T cells of mothers and their children.

The specimen sequenced was blood. The receptors were sampled from a boy aged 2 to 10 in good health. CDR3s include the opening cysteine and the closing phenylalanine or tryptophan. D genes are given only for firm matches. Clone sizes are given selectively: once, few, many, or a class where the clone is expanded.

d_call j_call clone_size v_call cdr3_length cdr3_nt cdr3_aa
- TRBJ2-7 - TRBV25-1 13 TGTGCCAGCAGTGAGGGCCGAGCCTACGAGCAGTACTTC CASSEGRAYEQYF
- TRBJ1-2 - TRBV21-1 17 TGTGCCAGCAGCAAAAAGGGCCCCCCACAAGGGAGCTATGGCTACACCTTC CASSKKGPPQGSYGYTF
- TRBJ2-2 few TRBV6-1 16 TGTGCCACCATTGACAGGCCTTACGCGAACACCGGGGAGCTGTTTTTT CATIDRPYANTGELFF
- TRBJ2-1 - TRBV5-1 14 TGCGCCAGCAGCTTCTCGGTCAAATTCAATGAGCAGTTCTTC CASSFSVKFNEQFF
- TRBJ1-4 few TRBV21-1 16 TGTGCCAGCAGCGTATCGGGCAGGGGAGAAGTAGAAAAACTGTTTTTT CASSVSGRGEVEKLFF
- TRBJ1-1 - TRBV7-6 15 TGTGCCAGCAGGACCATTCGGTTGGAGGGGATCGCGGCTTTCTTT CASRTIRLEGIAAFF
- TRBJ2-5 few TRBV18 14 TGTGCCAGCTCACCACGGACTTTGGCGGAGACCCAGTACTTC CASSPRTLAETQYF
TRBD2 TRBJ2-1 many TRBV25-1 18 TGTGCCAGCAGTGACACCTCGGCCGCGGGGGGCATCGACAATGAGCAGTTCTTC CASSDTSAAGGIDNEQFF
TRBD1 TRBJ2-1 - TRBV12-5 15 TGTGCTAGTGGTCCCCGGGACAGGACCATCAATGAGCAGTTCTTC CASGPRDRTINEQFF
TRBD1 TRBJ1-5 few TRBV19 20 TGTGCCAGTAGTATTCGCGGGAAGGCAGGGGGCTTTTATAGCAATCAGCCCCAGCATTTT CASSIRGKAGGFYSNQPQHF
- TRBJ1-5 - TRBV20-1 13 TGCAGTGCTAGGTCGGGCTGGGGTCAGCCCCAGCATTTT CSARSGWGQPQHF
TRBD2 TRBJ2-3 - TRBV11-2 15 TGTGCCAGCAGCTTACGAGCGGGGGACACAGATACGCAGTATTTT CASSLRAGDTDTQYF
- TRBJ1-2 - TRBV14 15 TGTGCCAGCAGCCAAGCTTTGGAGGGCTCGAGGGGCTACACCTTC CASSQALEGSRGYTF
- TRBJ2-6 - TRBV4-1 15 TGCGCCAGCAGCCCTATAAACTCTGGGGCCAACGTCCTGACTTTC CASSPINSGANVLTF
TRBD2 TRBJ2-1 - TRBV28 11 TGTGCCAGCAGAATAGCGGGGGAGCAGTTCTTC CASRIAGEQFF
- TRBJ2-7 - TRBV12-3/TRBV12-4 14 TGTGCCAGCAGTTTTTTTGCGGCTACGGGCGAGCAGTACTTC CASSFFAATGEQYF